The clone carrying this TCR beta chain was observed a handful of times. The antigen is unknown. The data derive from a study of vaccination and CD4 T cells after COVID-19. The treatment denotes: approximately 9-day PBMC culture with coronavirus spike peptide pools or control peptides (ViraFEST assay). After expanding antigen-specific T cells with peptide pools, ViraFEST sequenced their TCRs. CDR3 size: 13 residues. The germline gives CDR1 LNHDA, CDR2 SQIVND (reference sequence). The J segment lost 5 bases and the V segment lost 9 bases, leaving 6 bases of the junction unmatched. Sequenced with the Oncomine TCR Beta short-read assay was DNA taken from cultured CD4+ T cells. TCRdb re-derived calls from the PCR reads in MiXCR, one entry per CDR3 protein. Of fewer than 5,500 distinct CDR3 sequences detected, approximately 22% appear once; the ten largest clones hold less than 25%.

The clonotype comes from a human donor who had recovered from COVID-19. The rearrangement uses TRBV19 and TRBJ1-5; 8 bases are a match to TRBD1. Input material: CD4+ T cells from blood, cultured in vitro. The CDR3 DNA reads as TGTGCCAGCCACAGGACAGGGTATCAGCCCCAGCATTTT. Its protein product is CASHRTGYQPQHF.